One and the same sample provided the 25 T cell receptor beta chains below, sequenced in a study of cytomegalovirus exposure and HLA in healthy donors. This table comes from immunoSEQ multiplex PCR, and its TCRdb copy is limited to in-frame clones, with some not included. In the table there are 250,000 to 400,000 clones, roughly 90% of which are singletons. Sequencing was done on a sample of PBMCs. The receptors here all came from a man aged 25 to 40 in good health and CMV-seronegative.

The chain joins TRBV7-9 to TRBJ1-1, with D possibly matching TRBD1 (5 bases). This CDR3 spans 15 amino acids. Germline V gives CDR1 SEHNR, CDR2 FQNEAQ (reference sequence). V lost 4 bases and J 5 bases, leaving 17 bases between the germline ends. Written as DNA, the CDR3 is TGTGCCAGCAGCTCCAACCGGGACTCCATTACTGAAGCTTTCTTT. Translated, it gives CASSSNRDSITEAFF.

V and J are TRBV29-1 and TRBJ1-2, with 8 bases matching TRBD1. After removal of 7 bases from V and 4 bases from J, the junction contained 8 bases not matched to a gene. The CDR3 totals 13 residues. The germline V gene has CDR1 SQVTM and CDR2 ANQGSEA. The CDR3 DNA follows: TGCAGCGGGAGGCGACAGGGGACCTATGGCTACACCTTC. It codes for CSGRRQGTYGYTF.

This chain uses TRBV11-2 with TRBJ2-3; TRBD2 matches 9 bases. Germline V lookup: CDR1 SGHAT, CDR2 FQNNGV. The CDR3 runs to 14 residues. The V and J ends lost 3 bases and 12 bases, in that order; junction bases with no gene match: 10. The DNA of the CDR3 is TGTGCCAGCAGCTTCCGCGGGACTAGCTCAGAACAGTATTTT. Translating gives CASSFRGTSSEQYF. Complete variable domain (other parts from reference TRBV11-2 and TRBJ2-3): EAGVAQSPRYKIIEKRQSVAFWCNPISGHATLYWYQQILGQGPKLLIQFQNNGVVDDSQLPKDRFSAERLKGVDSTLKIQPAKLEDSAVYLCASSFRGTSSEQYFGPGTRLTVL.

This clone showed up just a few times. The rearrangement joins TRBV19 to TRBJ1-2, with D possibly TRBD1 on 5 matching bases. The length of the CDR3 is 14 residues. Germline-derived CDR1 and CDR2 are LNHDA and SQIVND (reference sequence). Between the trimmed V and J ends, which lost 1 base and 4 bases, there was a span of 10 bases. The CDR3 here is CASSIGGASYGYTF. The CDR3 bases are TGTGCCAGTAGTATAGGGGGCGCAAGCTATGGCTACACCTTC.

The chain carries TRBV29-1 and TRBJ2-1; 10 bases line up with TRBD2. The CDR3 extends over 12 amino acids. V gave up 6 bases and J gave up 10 bases; unmatched junction bases: 6. Germline loops: CDR1 SQVTM, CDR2 ANQGSEA. In nucleotides, the CDR3 is TGCAGCGTCGAGACTAGCGGGCGCGAGCAGTTCTTC. Amino acids: CSVETSGREQFF.

Details on this clone: Other DNA sequences from this sample encode an identical CDR3 as well. This chain links TRBV5-1 with TRBJ2-7; TRBD1 might be the D (6 bases). V dropped 0 bases and J dropped 0 bases, with 10 bases sitting between them. Germline V gene sequence: CDR1 SGHRS, CDR2 YFSETQ. There are 15 residues in the CDR3. The CDR3 loop reads CASSLVQGLSYEQYF. Written as DNA, the CDR3 is TGCGCCAGCAGCTTGGTGCAGGGGCTCTCCTACGAGCAGTACTTC.

The chain combines TRBV2 with TRBJ2-5; TRBD1 matches at 9 bases. CDR1 is SNHLY, CDR2 FYNNEI, per germline. Unmatched junction bases numbered 12, after V lost 8 bases and J lost 5 bases. The CDR3 has 15 residues. This CDR3 is CASSTQGQGRETQYF. The CDR3 bases are TGTGCCAGCTCTACCCAGGGACAGGGAAGGGAGACCCAGTACTTC. The full variable domain, with the rest looked up from reference TRBV2 and TRBJ2-5, is EPEVTQTPSHQVTQMGQEVILRCVPISNHLYFYWYRQILGQKVEFLVSFYNNEISEKSEIFDDQFSVERPDGSNFTLKIRSTKLEDSAMYFCASSTQGQGRETQYFGPGTRLLVL.

The rearrangement uses TRBV7-8 and TRBJ1-3; TRBD1 aligns across 9 bases. This CDR3 spans 16 amino acids. Germline-derived CDR1 and CDR2 are SGHVS and FQNEAQ. J was trimmed by 4 bases and V by 6 bases; bases with no gene match: 10. DNA for the CDR3: TGTGCCAGCAGAGCTACAGGGGGCGCGTGGGGAAACACCATATATTTT. Translation gives CASRATGGAWGNTIYF.

V and J are TRBV21-1 and TRBJ2-3; no check of the table's D call, TRBD2, against the DNA was made. TRBV21-1 is deemed a pseudogene. This CDR3 region has 21 residues. The CDR3 loop is CASTQSRLAGGNLLCTDTQYF. The CDR3 DNA sequence: TGTGCCAGCACCCAGTCTCGGCTAGCGGGGGGTAATCTTCTGTGCACAGATACGCAGTATTTT.

The chain uses TRBV18 and TRBJ1-2; 7 bases are shared with TRBD1. The germline gives CDR1 KGHSH, CDR2 LQKENI. After removal of 2 bases from V and 0 bases from J, the junction contained 3 bases not matched to a gene. CDR3 size: 15 residues. CDR3 sequence (DNA): TGTGCCAGCTCACCAAACAGGGGCTCTAACTATGGCTACACCTTC. Protein sequence: CASSPNRGSNYGYTF.

The chain is built from TRBV4-3 and TRBJ1-1; D is unresolved. Germline V CDR1 and CDR2: LGHNA, YSLEER. V lost 0 bases and J 5 bases, leaving 13 bases between the germline ends. The CDR3 is made up of 15 amino acids. In nucleotides, the CDR3 is TGCGCCAGCAGCCAAGACCCGACCCCGGGGACTGAAGCTTTCTTT. As protein: CASSQDPTPGTEAFF.

V and J are TRBV7-9 and TRBJ1-1, with D unclear. The CDR3 spans 15 residues. V dropped 5 bases and J dropped 1 base, with 14 bases sitting between them. Germline CDR1 and CDR2: SEHNR and FQNEAQ (reference sequence). The CDR3 loop is CASSKQLTRNTEAFF. The CDR3 DNA is TGTGCCAGCAGCAAGCAGCTGACACGGAACACTGAAGCTTTCTTT.

The rearrangement links TRBV7-9 to TRBJ1-6; D gene uncertain. Germline V lookup: CDR1 SEHNR, CDR2 FQNEAQ (reference sequence). The CDR3 loop spans 14 amino acids. The V gene lost 5 bases and the J gene lost 7 bases, with 12 bases spanning the gap. The CDR3 DNA reads as TGTGCCAGCAGCCCTAATAGCCTAAATTCACCCCTCCACTTT. It encodes CASSPNSLNSPLHF.

The chain uses TRBV6-5 and TRBJ2-2, with D possibly TRBD1 on 6 matching bases. CDR1 is MNHEY, CDR2 SVGAGI, per germline. CDR3 length equals 15 residues. V lost 3 bases to trimming and J lost 1 base, with 9 bases between them. CDR3 sequence: CASSYETGNTGELFF. The CDR3 nucleotides are TGTGCCAGCAGTTATGAGACAGGGAACACCGGGGAGCTGTTTTTT.

The gene calls are TRBV6-1 and TRBJ2-2; TRBD2 might be the D (6 bases). In germline, CDR1 is MNHNS, CDR2 SASEGT. Trimming removed 3 bases at V and 2 bases at J, with 13 bases between. The CDR3 covers 16 residues. CDR3 DNA sequence: TGTGCCAGCAGTGAGACCGGGACTTTAAACACCGGGGAGCTGTTTTTT. The encoded protein is CASSETGTLNTGELFF.

The chain carries TRBV6-1 and TRBJ2-3, with TRBD2 matching over 7 bases. J gave up 1 base and V 6 bases, and 4 bases lay outside the gene matches. The CDR3 runs to 14 residues. CDR1 MNHNS and CDR2 SASEGT come from the germline V gene. The CDR3 sequence: CASSLGGGTDTQYF. CDR3 sequence (DNA): TGTGCCAGCAGCCTGGGGGGGGGCACAGATACGCAGTATTTT.

The chain carries TRBV25-1 and TRBJ2-4, with TRBD2 as a possible D gene (5 bases). Germline loops: CDR1 MGHDK, CDR2 SYGVNS. V was clipped by 4 bases and J by 9 bases, with 19 bases between them. The CDR3 is 15 residues long. CDR3 in DNA: TGTGCCAGCAGTGGGGTGGGCGGCCTAGCCGGCATTCAGTACTTC. Translating it yields CASSGVGGLAGIQYF.

This clone was detected a few times. CDR3 residues: CAISLGTGPGEQYF. DNA for the CDR3: TGTGCCATCAGCCTTGGGACAGGTCCAGGCGAGCAGTACTTC. V is TRBV10-3 and J is TRBJ2-7, with 8 positions matching TRBD1. Trimming cost V 6 bases and J 6 bases; bases outside gene matches: 10. Germline assignment: CDR1 ENHRY and CDR2 SYGVKD. This CDR3 has 14 residues.

This clone showed up just a few times. V gene TRBV13 combines with J gene TRBJ1-2; 12 bases agree with TRBD1. The length of the CDR3 is 15 residues. Trimming cost V 6 bases and J 3 bases; bases outside gene matches: 5. From germline, CDR1 is PRHDT and CDR2 FYEKMQ (reference sequence). The CDR3 bases are TGTGCCAGCAGAGAACGGGACAGGGGGCACTATGGCTACACCTTC. Protein sequence: CASRERDRGHYGYTF.

V and J are TRBV6-1 and TRBJ1-1; perhaps TRBD1 as D (6 bases). The CDR3 extends over 11 amino acids. The V gene lost 7 bases and the J gene lost 10 bases, with 13 bases spanning the gap. Germline loops: CDR1 MNHNS, CDR2 SASEGT. As DNA, the CDR3 is TGTGCCAGCACCCAGGGGTCGTTAGCTTTCTTT. Protein product: CASTQGSLAFF.

This rearrangement joins TRBV18 to TRBJ1-2; possibly TRBD1 for D (5 bases). In germline, CDR1 is KGHSH, CDR2 LQKENI. V shed 2 bases and J shed 0 bases, with 19 bases lying between them. This CDR3 spans 18 amino acids. DNA for the CDR3: TGTGCCAGCTCACCAAGAGGTACAGGTCGCTCCTCTAACTATGGCTACACCTTC. Amino acid sequence: CASSPRGTGRSSNYGYTF.

The V call is TRBV7-2, the J call TRBJ2-3; 10 nucleotides match TRBD1. CDR1 and CDR2 from the germline V gene are SGHTA and FQGNSA. V shed 4 bases, J shed 1 base, and the junction held 5 bases outside the gene matches. The length of the CDR3 is 16 residues. The CDR3 loop is CASSSTGTGGTDTQYF. DNA for the CDR3: TGTGCCAGCAGCTCTACCGGGACAGGGGGCACAGATACGCAGTATTTT.

This rearrangement joins TRBV5-1 to TRBJ2-3; D might be TRBD1 (6 bases). Germline values: CDR1 SGHRS, CDR2 YFSETQ. V was trimmed by 0 bases and J by 0 bases, leaving 11 bases between them. CDR3 length equals 16 residues. CDR3 protein: CASSLVLTGSTDTQYF. As DNA, the CDR3 is TGCGCCAGCAGCTTGGTTCTAACAGGGAGCACAGATACGCAGTATTTT.

The V and J genes are TRBV11-3 and TRBJ2-5; 13 positions agree with TRBD2. Germline V lookup: CDR1 SGHNT, CDR2 YENEEA. V lost 5 bases and J lost 3; bases outside the gene matches: 3. CDR3 length: 15 residues. CDR3 coding DNA: TGTGCCAGCAGCAGGGGACTAGCGGGAAAAGAGACCCAGTACTTC. Translation: CASSRGLAGKETQYF.

The rearrangement uses TRBV5-1 and TRBJ1-2; 7 bases are a match to TRBD1. The CDR3 has 16 amino acids. J was trimmed by 1 base and V by 4 bases; bases with no gene match: 10. Looked up from germline, CDR1 is SGHRS and CDR2 is YFSETQ. CDR3 region: CASSPEGQANNYGYTF. CDR3 coding DNA: TGCGCCAGCAGCCCGGAAGGACAGGCTAATAACTATGGCTACACCTTC.